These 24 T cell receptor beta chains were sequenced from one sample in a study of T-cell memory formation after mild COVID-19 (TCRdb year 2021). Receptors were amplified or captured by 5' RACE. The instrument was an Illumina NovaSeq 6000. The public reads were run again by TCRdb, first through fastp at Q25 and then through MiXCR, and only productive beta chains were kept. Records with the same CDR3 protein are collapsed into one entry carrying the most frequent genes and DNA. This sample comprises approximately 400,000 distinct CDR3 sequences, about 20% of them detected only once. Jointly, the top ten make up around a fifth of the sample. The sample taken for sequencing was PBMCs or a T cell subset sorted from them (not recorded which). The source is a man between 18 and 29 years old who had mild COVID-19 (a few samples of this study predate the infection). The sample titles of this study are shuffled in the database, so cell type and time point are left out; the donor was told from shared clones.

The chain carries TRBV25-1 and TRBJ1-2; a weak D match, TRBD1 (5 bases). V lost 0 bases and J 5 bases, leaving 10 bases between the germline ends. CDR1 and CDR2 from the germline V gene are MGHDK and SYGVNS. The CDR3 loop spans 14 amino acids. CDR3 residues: CASSEYLQDYGYTF. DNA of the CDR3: TGTGCCAGCAGTGAATACCTACAGGATTATGGCTACACCTTC.

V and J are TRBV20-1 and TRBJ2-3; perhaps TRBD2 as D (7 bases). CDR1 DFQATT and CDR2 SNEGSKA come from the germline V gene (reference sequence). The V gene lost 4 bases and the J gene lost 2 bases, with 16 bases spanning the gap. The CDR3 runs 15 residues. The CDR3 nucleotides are TGCAGTGCTACAAGTACCGGGGGGCCCACAGATACGCAGTATTTT. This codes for CSATSTGGPTDTQYF.

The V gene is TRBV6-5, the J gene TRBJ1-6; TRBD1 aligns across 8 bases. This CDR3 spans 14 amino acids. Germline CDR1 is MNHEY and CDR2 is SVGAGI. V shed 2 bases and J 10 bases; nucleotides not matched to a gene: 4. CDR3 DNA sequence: TGTGCCAGCAGTTACAGGGACAGGTCGTCACCCCTCCACTTT. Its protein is CASSYRDRSSPLHF.

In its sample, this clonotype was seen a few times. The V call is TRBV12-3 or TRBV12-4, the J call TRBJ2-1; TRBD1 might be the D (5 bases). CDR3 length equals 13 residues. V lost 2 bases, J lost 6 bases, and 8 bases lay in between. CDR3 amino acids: CASSLQDSNEQFF. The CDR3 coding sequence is TGTGCCAGCAGTTTACAAGACAGCAATGAGCAGTTCTTC.

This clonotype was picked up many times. Here the CDR3 DNA reads TGTGCCAGCAGCATGCCGGCGGGACTAGCGACCAATGAGCAGTTCTTC. Residues: CASSMPAGLATNEQFF. The V gene is TRBV7-2, the J gene TRBJ2-1, with 10 bases identical to TRBD2. Unmatched junction bases numbered 10, after V lost 5 bases and J lost 6 bases. The CDR3 totals 16 residues. Germline CDR1 and CDR2: SGHTA and FQGNSA.

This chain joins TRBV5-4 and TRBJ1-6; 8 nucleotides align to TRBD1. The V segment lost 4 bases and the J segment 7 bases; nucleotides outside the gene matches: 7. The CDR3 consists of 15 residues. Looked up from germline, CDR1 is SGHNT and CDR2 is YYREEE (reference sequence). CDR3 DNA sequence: TGTGCCAGCAGCATCAGGACAGGGATCAATTCACCCCTCCACTTT. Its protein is CASSIRTGINSPLHF.

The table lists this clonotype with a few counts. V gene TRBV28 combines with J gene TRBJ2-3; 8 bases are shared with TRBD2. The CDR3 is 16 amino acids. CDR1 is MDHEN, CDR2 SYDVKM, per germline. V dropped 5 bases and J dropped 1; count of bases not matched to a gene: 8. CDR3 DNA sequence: TGTGCCAGCAGTGGACCGAGCGGGGGTCGCACAGATACGCAGTATTTT. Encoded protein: CASSGPSGGRTDTQYF.

This CDR3 is CATSTYGSGANVLTF. The CDR3 DNA is TGTGCCACCAGTACCTACGGGTCTGGGGCCAACGTCCTGACTTTC. The chain links TRBV15 to TRBJ2-6; no clear D gene. V gave up 6 bases and J gave up 1 base, with 10 bases separating them. Germline-derived CDR1 and CDR2 are LNHNV and YYDKDF (reference sequence). This CDR3 has 15 amino acids.

The CDR3 DNA reads as TGCAGTGCTAGAGAAGCGACTAGCGCTTACATTCAGTACTTC. This codes for CSAREATSAYIQYF. V gene TRBV20-1 combines with J gene TRBJ2-4, with TRBD2 identical over 8 bases. Germline trimming cut 0 bases from V and 8 bases from J; bases unmatched to any gene: 6. CDR3 length: 14 residues. Germline V gene sequence: CDR1 DFQATT, CDR2 SNEGSKA (reference sequence).

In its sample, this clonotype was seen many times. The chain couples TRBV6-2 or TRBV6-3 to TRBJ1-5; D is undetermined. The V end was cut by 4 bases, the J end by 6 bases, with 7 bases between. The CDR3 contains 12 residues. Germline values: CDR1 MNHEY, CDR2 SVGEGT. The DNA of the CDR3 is TGTGCCAGCAGTTCGGGAGGTCAGCCCCAGCATTTT. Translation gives CASSSGGQPQHF.

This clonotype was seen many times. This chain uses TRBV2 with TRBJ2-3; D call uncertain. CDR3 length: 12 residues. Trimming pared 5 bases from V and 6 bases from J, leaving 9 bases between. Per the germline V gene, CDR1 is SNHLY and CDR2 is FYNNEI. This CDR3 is CASSFGADTQYF. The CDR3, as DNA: TGTGCCAGCAGTTTCGGAGCCGATACGCAGTATTTT.

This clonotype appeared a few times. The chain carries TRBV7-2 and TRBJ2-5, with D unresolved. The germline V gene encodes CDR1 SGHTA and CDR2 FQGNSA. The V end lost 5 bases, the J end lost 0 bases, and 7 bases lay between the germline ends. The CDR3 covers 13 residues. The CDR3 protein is CASSPTYQETQYF. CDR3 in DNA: TGTGCCAGCAGCCCGACTTACCAAGAGACCCAGTACTTC. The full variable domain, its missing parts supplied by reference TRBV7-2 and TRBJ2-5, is GAGVSQSPSNKVTEKGKDVELRCDPISGHTALYWYRQSLGQGLEFLIYFQGNSAPDKSGLPSDRFSAERTGGSVSTLTIQRTQQEDSAVYLCASSPTYQETQYFGPGTRLLVL.

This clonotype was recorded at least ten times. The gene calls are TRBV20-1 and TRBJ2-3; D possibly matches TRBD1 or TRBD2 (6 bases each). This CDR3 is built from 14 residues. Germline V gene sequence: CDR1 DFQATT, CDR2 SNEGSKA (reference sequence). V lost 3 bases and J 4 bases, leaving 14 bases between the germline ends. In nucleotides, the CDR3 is TGCAGTGCTAGCGGGGGCATCAGGGCAGATACGCAGTATTTT. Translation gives CSASGGIRADTQYF.

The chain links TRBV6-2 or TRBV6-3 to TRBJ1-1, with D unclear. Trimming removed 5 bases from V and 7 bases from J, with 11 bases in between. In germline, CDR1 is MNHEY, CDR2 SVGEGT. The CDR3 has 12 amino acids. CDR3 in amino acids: CASSNGPIEAFF. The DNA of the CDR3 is TGTGCCAGCAGTAATGGACCGATTGAAGCTTTCTTT.

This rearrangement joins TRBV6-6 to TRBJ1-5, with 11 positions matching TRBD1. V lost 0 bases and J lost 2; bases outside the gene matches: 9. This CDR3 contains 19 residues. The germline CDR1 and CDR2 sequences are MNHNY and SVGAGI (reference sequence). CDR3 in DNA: TGTGCCAGCAGTTACTCACCGGACAGGGGGCTACAACGCAATCAGCCCCAGCATTTT. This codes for CASSYSPDRGLQRNQPQHF.

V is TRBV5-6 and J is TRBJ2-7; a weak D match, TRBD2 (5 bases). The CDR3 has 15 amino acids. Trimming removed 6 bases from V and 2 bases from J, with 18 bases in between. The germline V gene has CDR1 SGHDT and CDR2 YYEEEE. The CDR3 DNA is TGTGCCAGCACCGGCTCTATGAGGGCCACCTACGAGCAGTACTTC. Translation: CASTGSMRATYEQYF.

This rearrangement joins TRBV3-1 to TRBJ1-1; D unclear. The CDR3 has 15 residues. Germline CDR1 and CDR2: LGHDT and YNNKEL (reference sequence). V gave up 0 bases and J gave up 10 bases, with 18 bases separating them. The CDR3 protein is CASSQEGSRGTRAFF. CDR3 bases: TGTGCCAGCAGCCAAGAAGGGTCACGCGGAACGAGAGCTTTCTTT.

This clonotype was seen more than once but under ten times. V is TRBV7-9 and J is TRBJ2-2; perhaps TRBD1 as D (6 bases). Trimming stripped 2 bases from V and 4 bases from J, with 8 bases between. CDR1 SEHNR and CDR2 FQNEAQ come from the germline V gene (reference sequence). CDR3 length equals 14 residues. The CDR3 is CASSLSQGTGELFF. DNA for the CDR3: TGTGCCAGCAGCTTATCACAGGGCACCGGGGAGCTGTTTTTT.

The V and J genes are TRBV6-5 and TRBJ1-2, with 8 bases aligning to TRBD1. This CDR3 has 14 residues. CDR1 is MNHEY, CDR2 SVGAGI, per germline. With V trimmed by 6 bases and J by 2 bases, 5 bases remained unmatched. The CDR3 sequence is CASRLRQGNYGYTF. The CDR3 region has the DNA TGTGCCAGCAGGCTCCGACAGGGGAACTATGGCTACACCTTC.

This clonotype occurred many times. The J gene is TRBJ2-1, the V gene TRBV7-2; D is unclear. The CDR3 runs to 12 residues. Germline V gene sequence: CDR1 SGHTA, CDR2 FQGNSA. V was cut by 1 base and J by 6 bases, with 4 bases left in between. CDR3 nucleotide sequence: TGTGCCAGCAGCTTAGACCCCAATGAGCAGTTCTTC. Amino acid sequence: CASSLDPNEQFF.

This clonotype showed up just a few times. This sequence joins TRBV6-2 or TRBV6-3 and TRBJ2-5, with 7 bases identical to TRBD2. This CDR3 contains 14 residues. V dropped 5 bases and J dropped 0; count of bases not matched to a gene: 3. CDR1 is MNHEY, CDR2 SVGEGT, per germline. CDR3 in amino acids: CASSQTSHQETQYF. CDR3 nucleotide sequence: TGTGCCAGCAGTCAGACTAGCCACCAAGAGACCCAGTACTTC.

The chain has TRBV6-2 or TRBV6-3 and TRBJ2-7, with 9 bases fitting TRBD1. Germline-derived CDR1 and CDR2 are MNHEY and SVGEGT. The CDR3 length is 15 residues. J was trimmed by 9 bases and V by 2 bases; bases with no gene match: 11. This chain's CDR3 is CASSYPYGTGSGQYF. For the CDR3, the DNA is TGTGCCAGCAGTTACCCGTACGGGACAGGGAGCGGGCAGTACTTC.

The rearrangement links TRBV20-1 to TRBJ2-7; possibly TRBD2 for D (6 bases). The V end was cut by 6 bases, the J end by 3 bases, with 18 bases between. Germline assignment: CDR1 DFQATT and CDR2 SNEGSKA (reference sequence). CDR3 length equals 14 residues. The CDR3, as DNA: TGCAGTGCGACCCTTCTCGGGGGAAGCTACGAGCAGTACTTC. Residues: CSATLLGGSYEQYF.

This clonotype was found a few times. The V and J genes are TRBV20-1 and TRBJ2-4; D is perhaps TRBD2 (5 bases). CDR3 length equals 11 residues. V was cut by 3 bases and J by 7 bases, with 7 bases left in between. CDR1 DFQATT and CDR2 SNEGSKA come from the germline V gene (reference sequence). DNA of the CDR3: TGCAGTGCTAGGCCGGGGAACATTCAGTACTTC. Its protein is CSARPGNIQYF.